This TCR beta chain derives from a study of cytomegalovirus exposure and HLA in healthy donors. Study outcomes and limitations: Earlier results showed most TCR beta V segments being productive about 90% or about 30% of the time. The study recorded 150 to 200 TCR beta chains that were cytomegalovirus-associated. V- and J-gene trimming of TCR beta was linked (in a later analysis) to a missense DCLRE1C variant. Owing to their indistinguishability, certain V segments, notably TRBV6-2 and TRBV6-3, were excluded.

In germline, CDR1 is MGHDK, CDR2 SYGVNS. Trimming pared 3 bases from V and 7 bases from J, leaving 18 bases between. This CDR3 spans 15 amino acids. This clone showed up just a few times. Its antigen is as yet unknown. A multiplex PCR was run with 60 Vbeta primers and 13 Jbeta primers. Generated by immunoSEQ multiplex PCR, the TCRdb table keeps only in-frame clones and is missing some. The data show around 130,000 clones, approximately 8.6% seen once. The rearrangement links TRBV25-1 to TRBJ2-5; weak D call: TRBD1 (6 bases). The clonotype originates from a woman aged 40 to 50 in good health and CMV-seropositive. Sequenced: PBMCs. The CDR3, as DNA: TGTGCCAGCAGTGATCCGGGACCCACCAGGGGGACCCAGTACTTC. The encoded protein is CASSDPGPTRGTQYF.